This entry describes one T cell receptor (beta chain). These data are taken from a study of low-dose radiotherapy and immunotherapy resistance in tumors. Across the whole study: Intravenous nivolumab 240 mg every two weeks plus ipilimumab 1 mg/kg every six weeks was given to patients. Oral administration of aspirin 300 mg daily occurred for four cycles, commencing at cycle 1 day 1.

Time point described: after trial treatment. As for treatment: LDRT plus nivolumab, ipilimumab, low-dose cyclophosphamide and aspirin (RACIN trial). Each patient who was eligible had an advanced solid tumor with no tumor-infiltrating lymphocytes. This CDR3 comprises 16 residues. V lost 4 bases and J lost 3; bases outside the gene matches: 5. CDR1 is MNHNS and CDR2 is SASEGT in the germline V gene. Priming of first-strand cDNA relied on TRAV- and TRBV-specific primers (covering alpha and beta chains). Both a constant-region primer and a V-primer adapter served to amplify TCRs across roughly 20 PCR cycles. TCRdb called the reads again in MiXCR, with one record for every CDR3 protein. Of approximately 42,000 distinct CDR3 sequences detected, around 25% appear once; the ten largest clones hold around a tenth.

The rearrangement joins TRBV6-1 to TRBJ2-2; 10 positions match TRBD1. This receptor was obtained from a male donor with prostate cancer. This specimen consisted of PBMCs, obtained after low-dose radiotherapy plus immunotherapy. The CDR3 reads CASSGPGTGDTGELFF. Here the CDR3 DNA reads TGTGCCAGCAGTGGGCCCGGGACAGGGGACACCGGGGAGCTGTTTTTT.